The T cell receptor beta chain described here comes from a study of a mutant IDH1 vaccine in newly diagnosed glioma. Study findings and constraints: Immune responses arising from the vaccine appeared in approximately 93% of patients. Variations in leading peripheral T cell clonotypes appeared to have no connection with pseudoprogression.

Of note for this clone: Its specificity is unknown.

Sequencing was performed with immunoSEQ multiplex PCR; in TCRdb, only in-frame clones are kept and a portion is missing. The data hold 30,000 to 40,000 clones, with roughly 50% observed a single time. The time point denotes: week 5, during vaccination. Mutant IDH1 20-mer peptide, at 300 ug, made up each vaccine dose, with topical imiquimod. Donor diagnoses consisted of new WHO grade 3 or 4 IDH1-mutant, ATRX-lost astrocytomas. The sequence was obtained from a woman aged 18-29 years with glioma. Sequenced here: PBMCs, sampled from a glioma patient whose treatment included an IDH1 peptide vaccine.

In DNA, the CDR3 is TGTGCCAGCAGTTACTCGACCTCCGGGGCCAACGTCCTGACTTTC. It codes for CASSYSTSGANVLTF. The V and J genes are TRBV6-6 and TRBJ2-6; D is unresolved. Germline loops: CDR1 MNHNY, CDR2 SVGAGI (reference sequence). This CDR3 has 15 amino acids. With 0 bases removed from V and 4 bases from J, the gap between germline ends came to 7 bases.